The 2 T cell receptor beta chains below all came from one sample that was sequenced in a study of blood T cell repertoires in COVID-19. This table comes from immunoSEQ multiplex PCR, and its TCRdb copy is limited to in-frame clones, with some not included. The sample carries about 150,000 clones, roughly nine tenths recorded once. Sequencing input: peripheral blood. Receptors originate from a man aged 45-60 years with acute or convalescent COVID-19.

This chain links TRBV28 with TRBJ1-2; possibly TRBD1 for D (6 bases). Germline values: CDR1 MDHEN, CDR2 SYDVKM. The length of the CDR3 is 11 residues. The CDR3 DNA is TGTGCTGCTAGGGGGGGATATGGCTACACCTTC. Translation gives CAARGGYGYTF.

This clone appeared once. CDR3 sequence reads: CASSLAYEQFF. The CDR3 coding sequence is TGCGCCAGCAGCTTGGCGTATGAGCAGTTCTTC. The V call is TRBV5-1, the J call TRBJ2-1; D gene uncertain. CDR3 length: 11 amino acids. From germline, CDR1 is SGHRS and CDR2 YFSETQ. V lost 0 bases and J 8 bases, leaving 3 bases between the germline ends.